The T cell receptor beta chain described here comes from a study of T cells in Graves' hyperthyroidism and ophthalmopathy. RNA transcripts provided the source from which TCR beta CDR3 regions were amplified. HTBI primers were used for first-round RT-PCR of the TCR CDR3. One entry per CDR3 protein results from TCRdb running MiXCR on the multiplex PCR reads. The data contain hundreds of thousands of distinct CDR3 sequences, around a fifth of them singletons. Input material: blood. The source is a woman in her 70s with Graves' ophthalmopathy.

CDR3 DNA: TGTGCCAGCAGCTTGGCGGGGGGGACCCATGGCTACACCTTC. This gives the protein CASSLAGGTHGYTF. The chain combines TRBV7-8 with TRBJ1-2, with a weak D call TRBD1 (5 bases). Germline V lookup: CDR1 SGHVS, CDR2 FQNEAQ. This CDR3 spans 14 amino acids. V lost 3 bases and J 6 bases, leaving 14 bases between the germline ends.